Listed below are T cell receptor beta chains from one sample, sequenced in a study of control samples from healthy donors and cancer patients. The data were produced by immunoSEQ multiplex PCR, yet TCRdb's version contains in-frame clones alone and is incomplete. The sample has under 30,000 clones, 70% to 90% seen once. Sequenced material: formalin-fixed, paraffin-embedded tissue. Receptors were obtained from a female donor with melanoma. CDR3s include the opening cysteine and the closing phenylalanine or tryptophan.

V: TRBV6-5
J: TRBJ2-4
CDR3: CASRPSGSGRNIQYF

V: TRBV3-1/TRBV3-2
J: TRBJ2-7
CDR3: CASSQGPHEQYF

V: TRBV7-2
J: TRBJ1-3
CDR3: CASSLSQGDTIYF

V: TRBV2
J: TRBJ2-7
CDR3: CASNNGLGSEQYF

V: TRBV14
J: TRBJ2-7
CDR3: CASSLLAGDDEQYF

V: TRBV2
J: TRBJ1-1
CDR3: CASSGSRGTEAFF

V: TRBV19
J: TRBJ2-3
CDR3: CASSIRGARADTQYF

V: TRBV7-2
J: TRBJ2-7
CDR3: CASSLLEGARYEQYF

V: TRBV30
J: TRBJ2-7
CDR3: CAWDRGYKQYF

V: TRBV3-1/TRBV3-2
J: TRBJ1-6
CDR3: CASSLRTAVSGPLHF

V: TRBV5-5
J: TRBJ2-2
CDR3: CASSPGQGRMAGELFF

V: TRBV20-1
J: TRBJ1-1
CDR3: CSAIADREAFF

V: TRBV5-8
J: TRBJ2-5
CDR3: CASSFIRTLQETQYF

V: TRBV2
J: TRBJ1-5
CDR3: CASSEAGMVDQPQHF

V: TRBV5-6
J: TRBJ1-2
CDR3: CASSSAGYGYTF

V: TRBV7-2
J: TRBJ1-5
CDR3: CASSPPGQNQPQHF

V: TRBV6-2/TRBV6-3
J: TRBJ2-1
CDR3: CASSYVRDEQFF

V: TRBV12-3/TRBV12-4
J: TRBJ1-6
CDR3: CASGRGNSPLHF

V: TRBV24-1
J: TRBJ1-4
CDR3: CATSDGQGAINEKLFF

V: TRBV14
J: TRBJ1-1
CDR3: CASSQDGVYGEAFF

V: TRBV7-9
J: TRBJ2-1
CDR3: CASSLGATVYNEQFF

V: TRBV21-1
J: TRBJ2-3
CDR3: CASSPLWTACTDTQYF

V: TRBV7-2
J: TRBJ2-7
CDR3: CASSFGSSGGREQYF

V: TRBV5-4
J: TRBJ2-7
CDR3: CASSFGQGRPYEQYF

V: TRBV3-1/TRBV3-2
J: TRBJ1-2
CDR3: CASSQDLMEGAFGYTF

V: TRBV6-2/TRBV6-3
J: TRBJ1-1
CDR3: CASSDTGRTEAFF

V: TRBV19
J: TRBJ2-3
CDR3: CASSMREGDTQYF

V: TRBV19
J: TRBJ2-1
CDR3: CASRNQTYNEQFF

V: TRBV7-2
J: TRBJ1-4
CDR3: CASSLRSLVGATDEKLFF

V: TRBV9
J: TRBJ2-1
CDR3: CASSPRVSGTAEQFF

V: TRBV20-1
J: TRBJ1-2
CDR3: CSASGGQNYGYTF

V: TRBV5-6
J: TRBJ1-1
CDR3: CASSLGWGQDTEAFF

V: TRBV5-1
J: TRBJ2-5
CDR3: CASSLEGPGETQYF